Listed below are T cell receptor beta chains from one sample, sequenced in a study of cytotoxic CD8 clonotypes in ibrutinib-treated CLL. Repertoires were generated with immunoSEQ multiplex PCR, while TCRdb's copy carries only in-frame clones and drops some. The sample yields roughly 14,000 clones, roughly two thirds seen once. The sequencing here drew on PBMCs, taken before ibrutinib treatment. The receptors come from a human donor with chronic lymphocytic leukemia. Both conserved end residues are part of each CDR3. The D gene is left open where the match is weak. For some rows the clone size is stated as once, few or many, or as a class when expanded; others skip it.

cdr3_aa: CASSQDPTPGNTIYF
cdr3_nt: TGCGCCAGCAGCCAAGATCCGACGCCTGGAAACACCATATATTTT
j_call: TRBJ1-3
d_call: -
clone_size: -
v_call: TRBV4-1

cdr3_aa: CASSYSTGELFF
cdr3_nt: TGTGCCAGCAGTTACTCTACCGGGGAGCTGTTTTTT
j_call: TRBJ2-2
d_call: -
clone_size: -
v_call: TRBV6-5

cdr3_aa: CASRPRTGAGTNEKLFF
cdr3_nt: TGTGCCAGCAGACCCCGGACAGGGGCAGGAACTAATGAAAAACTGTTTTTT
j_call: TRBJ1-4
d_call: TRBD1
clone_size: -
v_call: TRBV28

cdr3_aa: CASSRGSSYNEQFF
cdr3_nt: TGTGCCAGTAGTAGGGGCAGCTCCTACAATGAGCAGTTCTTC
j_call: TRBJ2-1
d_call: -
clone_size: -
v_call: TRBV19

cdr3_aa: CSVGQTGRGDTEAFF
cdr3_nt: TGCAGCGTTGGCCAGACAGGGCGTGGGGACACTGAAGCTTTCTTT
j_call: TRBJ1-1
d_call: TRBD1
clone_size: -
v_call: TRBV29-1

cdr3_aa: CASSASQGVGETQYF
cdr3_nt: TGTGCCAGCAGCGCATCCCAGGGGGTGGGAGAGACCCAGTACTTC
j_call: TRBJ2-5
d_call: TRBD1
clone_size: -
v_call: TRBV9

cdr3_aa: CASSEGTSGGAYEQYF
cdr3_nt: TGTGCCAGCAGTGAAGGGACTAGCGGGGGGGCCTACGAGCAGTACTTC
j_call: TRBJ2-7
d_call: TRBD2
clone_size: -
v_call: TRBV6-1

cdr3_aa: CASSYRREGYEQYF
cdr3_nt: TGTGCCAGCAGTTATCGGCGGGAGGGGTACGAGCAGTACTTC
j_call: TRBJ2-7
d_call: TRBD2
clone_size: once
v_call: TRBV6-5

cdr3_aa: CASRRDTGPNEKLFF
cdr3_nt: TGTGCCAGCAGAAGGGACACCGGGCCTAATGAAAAACTGTTTTTT
j_call: TRBJ1-4
d_call: -
clone_size: few
v_call: TRBV28

cdr3_aa: CASSLALLGGQTQYF
cdr3_nt: TGTGCCAGCAGCTTAGCGCTTTTGGGGGGACAGACCCAGTACTTC
j_call: TRBJ2-5
d_call: -
clone_size: -
v_call: TRBV7-2

cdr3_aa: CASSIDPLPDHDSGEQYF
cdr3_nt: TGTGCCAGTAGTATAGATCCGTTACCTGACCACGATTCGGGAGAGCAGTACTTC
j_call: TRBJ2-7
d_call: -
clone_size: -
v_call: TRBV19

cdr3_aa: CASSLGRGQPNTEAFF
cdr3_nt: TGTGCCAGCAGCCTAGGGCGGGGACAACCGAACACTGAAGCTTTCTTT
j_call: TRBJ1-1
d_call: -
clone_size: -
v_call: TRBV7-9

cdr3_aa: CASSQGVAGAPGGGELFF
cdr3_nt: TGCGCCAGCAGCCAAGGCGTAGCGGGGGCCCCGGGCGGCGGGGAGCTGTTTTTT
j_call: TRBJ2-2
d_call: TRBD2
clone_size: once
v_call: TRBV4-3

cdr3_aa: CASTPWGTAGNTIYF
cdr3_nt: TGTGCCAGCACCCCCTGGGGGACCGCTGGAAACACCATATATTTT
j_call: TRBJ1-3
d_call: -
clone_size: once
v_call: TRBV28

cdr3_aa: CASSLIWASGSTDTQYF
cdr3_nt: TGTGCCAGCAGCTTGATATGGGCTAGCGGTAGCACAGATACGCAGTATTTT
j_call: TRBJ2-3
d_call: TRBD2
clone_size: -
v_call: TRBV5-6

cdr3_aa: CASSQDPAGTQETQYF
cdr3_nt: TGTGCCAGCAGCCAAGACCCAGCGGGGACTCAAGAGACCCAGTACTTC
j_call: TRBJ2-5
d_call: TRBD2
clone_size: -
v_call: TRBV7-9

cdr3_aa: CASSEGGAGNNEQYF
cdr3_nt: TGTGCCAGCAGTGAAGGGGGCGCAGGGAACAACGAGCAGTACTTC
j_call: TRBJ2-7
d_call: -
clone_size: -
v_call: TRBV2

cdr3_aa: CASSFTLHRPYEQYF
cdr3_nt: TGTGCCAGCAGCTTTACTCTCCATCGTCCCTACGAGCAGTACTTC
j_call: TRBJ2-7
d_call: -
clone_size: -
v_call: TRBV5-6

cdr3_aa: CASSADRSSYEQYF
cdr3_nt: TGTGCCAGCAGCGCGGACAGGAGTTCCTACGAGCAGTACTTC
j_call: TRBJ2-7
d_call: TRBD1
clone_size: -
v_call: TRBV9

cdr3_aa: CASSLEGYQPQHF
cdr3_nt: TGTGCCAGCAGCTTAGAGGGGTATCAGCCCCAGCATTTT
j_call: TRBJ1-5
d_call: -
clone_size: few
v_call: TRBV7-9

cdr3_aa: CASSPDSSYQPQHF
cdr3_nt: TGTGCCAGCAGTCCCGACAGTTCTTATCAGCCCCAGCATTTT
j_call: TRBJ1-5
d_call: -
clone_size: -
v_call: TRBV28

cdr3_aa: CASSWFGGREQFF
cdr3_nt: TGTGCCAGCAGTTGGTTCGGGGGTCGGGAGCAGTTCTTC
j_call: TRBJ2-1
d_call: -
clone_size: few
v_call: TRBV27

cdr3_aa: CASSPRVGNYGYTF
cdr3_nt: TGCGCCAGCAGCCCCCGTGTGGGTAACTATGGCTACACCTTC
j_call: TRBJ1-2
d_call: -
clone_size: -
v_call: TRBV4-3

cdr3_aa: CASSAGPGSGYTF
cdr3_nt: TGTGCCAGCAGCGCCGGCCCGGGAAGTGGCTACACCTTC
j_call: TRBJ1-2
d_call: -
clone_size: -
v_call: TRBV9

cdr3_aa: CASSMLQGATGELFF
cdr3_nt: TGTGCCAGTAGTATGTTACAGGGTGCCACCGGGGAGCTGTTTTTT
j_call: TRBJ2-2
d_call: -
clone_size: -
v_call: TRBV19

cdr3_aa: CASSGRPEAFF
cdr3_nt: TGCGCCAGCAGCGGGCGCCCTGAAGCTTTCTTT
j_call: TRBJ1-1
d_call: -
clone_size: -
v_call: TRBV10-1

cdr3_aa: CASRAGLATNEQFF
cdr3_nt: TGTGCCAGCAGGGCGGGACTAGCCACGAATGAGCAGTTCTTC
j_call: TRBJ2-1
d_call: TRBD2
clone_size: few
v_call: TRBV2

cdr3_aa: CASSLWLAGGYEQYF
cdr3_nt: TGTGCCAGCAGCTTATGGCTAGCGGGTGGCTACGAGCAGTACTTC
j_call: TRBJ2-7
d_call: TRBD2
clone_size: -
v_call: TRBV7-2